Shown below are 17 T cell receptor beta chains from a single sample sequenced in a study of T cell responses to AZD1222 COVID-19 vaccine. Assay: immunoSEQ multiplex PCR; the TCRdb copy retains only in-frame clones and omits some. The sample contains about 92,000 clones, approximately 91% of which appear only once. Material: peripheral blood, obtained on day 0 of AZD1222 vaccination. The source is an adult in good health.

The CDR3 region is CASSIAGLGGEKLFF. As DNA, the CDR3 is TGTGCCAGTAGTATAGCGGGATTGGGAGGTGAAAAACTGTTTTTT. The V and J genes are TRBV19 and TRBJ1-4; no firm D call. CDR1 and CDR2 from the germline V gene are LNHDA and SQIVND (reference sequence). The V end lost 1 base, the J end lost 7 bases, and 13 bases lay between the germline ends. This CDR3 has 15 residues.

The V and J genes are TRBV30 and TRBJ2-7; possible D gene TRBD2, 6 bases. Germline V gene data show CDR1 as GTSNPN and CDR2 as SVGIG (reference sequence). Between the trimmed V and J ends, which lost 5 bases and 2 bases, there was a span of 13 bases. This CDR3 has 13 amino acids. The CDR3, as DNA: TGTGCCTGGGGGGGAGGACACCCCTACGAGCAGTACTTC. Its translation: CAWGGGHPYEQYF.

The V call is TRBV7-6, the J call TRBJ1-6; 8 positions agree with TRBD1. CDR1 SGHVS and CDR2 FNYEAQ come from the germline V gene. V dropped 4 bases and J dropped 6; count of bases not matched to a gene: 5. The CDR3 is 15 amino acids. The CDR3 DNA follows: TGTGCCAGCAGCTCGTGGACAGGGCCTAATTCACCCCTCCACTTT. This encodes CASSSWTGPNSPLHF.

This rearrangement joins TRBV27 to TRBJ1-2; D may be TRBD1 (5 bases). Germline V gives CDR1 MNHEY, CDR2 SMNVEV (reference sequence). This CDR3 is 15 amino acids long. Trimming took 2 bases from V and 2 from J, leaving 12 bases between them. The CDR3 is CASSLQGGANYGYTF. The CDR3 nucleotides read TGTGCCAGCAGTTTACAGGGAGGGGCGAACTATGGCTACACCTTC.

The chain combines TRBV7-8 with TRBJ1-2; no clear D gene. This CDR3 has 12 amino acids. Between the trimmed V and J ends, which lost 5 bases and 4 bases, there was a span of 8 bases. Germline-derived CDR1 and CDR2 are SGHVS and FQNEAQ. CDR3 DNA: TGTGCCAGCAGCCCCGCCGGCTATGGCTACACCTTC. Amino acids: CASSPAGYGYTF.

J is TRBJ2-1 and V is TRBV5-8; D possibly corresponds to TRBD2 (6 bases). From germline, CDR1 is SGHTS and CDR2 YDEGEE. The length of the CDR3 is 15 residues. V lost 5 bases and J 9 bases, leaving 21 bases between the germline ends. CDR3 DNA: TGTGCCAGCAGTCCGCATGCCGAACGGACTATTGAGCAGTTCTTC. Amino acid sequence: CASSPHAERTIEQFF.

The chain links TRBV5-1 to TRBJ2-1, with D hard to call. The CDR3 loop spans 16 amino acids. The V end was cut by 4 bases, the J end by 5 bases, with 19 bases between. Germline V gene data show CDR1 as SGHRS and CDR2 as YFSETQ. Here the CDR3 DNA reads TGCGCCAGCAGCCTAATGCTCCCAACGGCTCACAATGAGCAGTTCTTC. Translation: CASSLMLPTAHNEQFF.

The chain employs TRBV12-5 and TRBJ2-7; 8 bases are a match to TRBD2. The junction had 9 bases not matched to a gene; V was cut back by 1 base and J by 4 bases. The CDR3 length is 16 residues. Germline V gene lookup returns CDR1 LGHNT and CDR2 FRNRAP. The CDR3 loop is CASGLGRGVSLYEQYF. CDR3 in DNA: TGTGCTAGTGGTTTGGGGCGGGGGGTTAGTTTATACGAGCAGTACTTC.

The V and J genes are TRBV4-2 and TRBJ1-1; D uncertain. The germline V gene has CDR1 LGHNA and CDR2 YNFKEQ. V was shortened by 3 bases and J by 6 bases, with 17 bases between the two germline ends. The CDR3 extends over 15 amino acids. The CDR3 loop reads CASSHPGREMAEAFF. CDR3 DNA sequence: TGTGCCAGCAGCCACCCAGGCCGAGAGATGGCTGAAGCTTTCTTT.

The chain is built from TRBV18 and TRBJ1-1; TRBD1 matches at 11 bases. Germline V gene lookup returns CDR1 KGHSH and CDR2 LQKENI. V shed 4 bases, J shed 4 bases, and the junction held 8 bases outside the gene matches. The CDR3 runs 16 residues. The CDR3 is CASSQRTGGGSTEAFF. The CDR3 nucleotides are TGTGCCAGCTCACAGAGGACAGGGGGCGGAAGCACTGAAGCTTTCTTT.

The gene calls are TRBV10-3 and TRBJ1-2; no clear D gene. With 4 bases removed from V and 1 base from J, the gap between germline ends came to 10 bases. The CDR3 is 14 amino acids. The germline V gene has CDR1 ENHRY and CDR2 SYGVKD. As DNA, the CDR3 is TGTGCCATCAGTGGGGCGGGGAGTAACTATGGCTACACCTTC. Protein: CAISGAGSNYGYTF.

The chain combines TRBV3-1 (or the pseudogene TRBV3-2) with TRBJ2-3; D is unresolved. V was clipped by 2 bases and J by 2 bases, with 11 bases between them. The CDR3 covers 15 residues. CDR1 and CDR2 from the germline V gene are LGHDT and YNNKEL (reference sequence). In nucleotides, the CDR3 is TGTGCCAGCAGCCAATACCGCTCTTCCACAGATACGCAGTATTTT. Its translation: CASSQYRSSTDTQYF.

The chain is built from TRBV28 and TRBJ2-7, with 7 bases identical to TRBD1. CDR3 size: 16 residues. V was clipped by 3 bases and J by 0 bases; unmatched bases: 8. Germline values: CDR1 MDHEN, CDR2 SYDVKM. The CDR3 DNA is TGTGCCAGCAGTTTTCTGGTGACAGGGAGCTCCTACGAGCAGTACTTC. This translates into CASSFLVTGSSYEQYF.

This clone was seen a single time. The gene calls are TRBV18 and TRBJ1-2; no firm D call. V gave up 6 bases and J gave up 2 bases, with 19 bases separating them. CDR1 is KGHSH, CDR2 LQKENI, per germline. The CDR3 runs 16 residues. The CDR3: CASSLSESGSNYGYTF. The CDR3 DNA reads TGTGCCAGCTCCCTATCCGAGTCGGGCTCCAACTATGGCTACACCTTC.

The chain uses TRBV9 and TRBJ1-1; the D is unclear. Germline V gene sequence: CDR1 SGDLS, CDR2 YYNGEE. The germline V and J ends were trimmed by 1 base and 4 bases, with 8 bases remaining between them. This CDR3 is built from 13 residues. This chain's CDR3 is CASSVSGGTEAFF. CDR3 in DNA: TGTGCCAGCAGCGTATCGGGAGGCACTGAAGCTTTCTTT. Supplemented by reference TRBV9 and TRBJ1-1, the full variable domain reads DSGVTQTPKHLITATGQRVTLRCSPRSGDLSVYWYQQSLDQGLQFLIQYYNGEERAKGNILERFSAQQFPDLHSELNLSSLELGDSALYFCASSVSGGTEAFFGQGTRLTVV.

The rearrangement joins TRBV27 to TRBJ1-4, with 8 positions matching TRBD1. V lost 4 bases, J lost 3 bases, and 7 bases stayed unmatched. The V gene's germline CDR1 is MNHEY and CDR2 SMNVEV (reference sequence). The CDR3 runs 16 residues. The CDR3 DNA follows: TGTGCCAGCAGTTCCCGAGGACAGGGAGCTAATGAAAAACTGTTTTTT. Translation gives CASSSRGQGANEKLFF. Together with reference TRBV27 and TRBJ1-4, the CDR3 gives the full variable domain: EAQVTQNPRYLITVTGKKLTVTCSQNMNHEYMSWYRQDPGLGLRQIYYSMNVEVTDKGDVPEGYKVSRKEKRNFPLILESPSPNQTSLYFCASSSRGQGANEKLFFGSGTQLSVL.

The CDR3 sequence is CAISTGVANYGYTF. Here the CDR3 DNA reads TGTGCCATCAGTACAGGTGTTGCTAACTATGGCTACACCTTC. V gene TRBV10-3 combines with J gene TRBJ1-2, with a possible D match to TRBD1 (5 bases). CDR1 is ENHRY and CDR2 is SYGVKD in the germline V gene. The CDR3 spans 14 residues. Trimming removed 5 bases from V and 0 bases from J, with 10 bases in between.